This T cell receptor beta chain is from a study of T cell responses to AZD1222 COVID-19 vaccine. Profiled with immunoSEQ multiplex PCR; TCRdb holds only in-frame clones, not every one. This table has some 84,000 clones, approximately 85% appearing once. The study, taken as a whole, reports: Increases in Spike-specific TCR breadth and depth were seen after two AZD1222 doses. The donor group comprised mostly white British people and more females; the analysis possibly underestimated clonal diversity. CD4 TCRs covered the whole spike, strongest at regions 160-218 and 743-854. Repertoire sampling occurred only after the peak T cell response.

As to this clone: Its specificity is not known.

This CDR3 has 12 amino acids. The V end lost 9 bases, the J end lost 3 bases, and 12 bases lay between the germline ends. The germline CDR1 and CDR2 sequences are SGHNT and YENEEA. The clonotype was recovered from an adult who received the AZD1222 COVID-19 vaccine. The material sequenced was peripheral blood, taken 28 days after the second AZD1222 dose. The V and J genes are TRBV11-3 and TRBJ2-7; D might be TRBD2 (6 bases). The CDR3 loop reads CASQLAYYEQYF. Here the CDR3 DNA reads TGTGCCAGTCAACTAGCTTACTACGAGCAGTACTTC.